This T cell receptor beta chain is drawn from a study of shared clonotypes between healthy human individuals. Study details: CD8 memory received one plate per donor, CD8 naive two, CD4 memory three and CD4 naive three. Study outcomes and limitations: Clonotypes shared by all four sorted-subset donors had higher generation probabilities than non-shared clonotypes. Investigators collected only blood, and repertoires in tissues likely differ.

The CDR3 runs 13 residues. Turning to this clone: Antigen specificity is unknown.

Only in-frame clones appear in the TCRdb table, and some are missing; sequencing was by immunoSEQ multiplex PCR. The sample records approximately 640,000 clones, 72% being singletons. The chain recombines TRBV21-1 with TRBJ2-7; the DNA was not used to check the table's D call, TRBD1. TRBV21-1 is given as a pseudogene. The origin of this receptor is a woman in her 30s in good health. The sample consisted of memory CD4+ T cells sorted from blood. Subset given: CD45RA-negative fraction. The CDR3: CAGTTGHYDGQYF. CDR3 DNA: TGTGCCGGGACGACAGGACATTACGACGGGCAGTACTTC.